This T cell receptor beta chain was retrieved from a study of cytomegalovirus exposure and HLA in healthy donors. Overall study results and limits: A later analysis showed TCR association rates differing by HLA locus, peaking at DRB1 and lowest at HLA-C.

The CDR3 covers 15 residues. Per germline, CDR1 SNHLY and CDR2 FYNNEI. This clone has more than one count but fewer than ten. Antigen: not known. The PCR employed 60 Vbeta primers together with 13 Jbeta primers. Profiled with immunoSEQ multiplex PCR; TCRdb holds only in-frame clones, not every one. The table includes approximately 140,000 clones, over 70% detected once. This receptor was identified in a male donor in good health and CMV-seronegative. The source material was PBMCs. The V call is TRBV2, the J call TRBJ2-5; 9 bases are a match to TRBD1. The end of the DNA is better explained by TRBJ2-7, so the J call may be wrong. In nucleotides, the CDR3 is TGTGCCAGCAGCGGGGGACAGGGCTTCTGGAACGAGCAGTACTTC. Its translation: CASSGGQGFWNEQYF.